The clone carrying this T cell receptor beta chain was observed a handful of times. The antigen remains undetermined. This entry is derived from a study of T cell repertoires in cytomegalovirus infection. V was cut by 7 bases and J by 1 base, with 10 bases left in between. This CDR3 has 13 amino acids. Per germline, CDR1 SEHNR and CDR2 FQNEAQ (reference sequence). TCRdb analysed the reads with MiXCR anew, one entry per CDR3 protein. The sample lists around 360,000 distinct CDR3 sequences; 34% were seen once. Sequences were derived from cultured PBMCs, sampled from culture after CMV antigen stimulation. This sequence originates from a human donor in good health (CMV status not recorded). Some clones in this sample may be carry-over from other donors' samples. The gene calls are TRBV7-9 and TRBJ1-1; TRBD1 is a possible D gene (5 bases). The CDR3: CASTGGTNTEAFF. CDR3 coding DNA: TGTGCCAGCACGGGGGGGACGAACACTGAAGCTTTCTTT. Combining the CDR3 with reference TRBV7-9 and TRBJ1-1 gives the whole variable domain DTGVSQNPRHKITKRGQNVTFRCDPISEHNRLYWYRQTLGQGPEFLTYFQNEAQLEKSRLLSDRFSAERPKGSFSTLEIQRTEQGDSAMYLCASTGGTNTEAFFGQGTRLTVV.